Shown below are 27 T cell receptor beta chains from a single sample sequenced in a study of blood T cell repertoires in COVID-19. TCRdb's copy holds only in-frame clones and misses some; the assay was immunoSEQ multiplex PCR. Of about 150,000 clones in the sample, around 85% are singletons; the top ten hold approximately 9.2%. The material sequenced was PBMCs or T cells enriched from blood (not recorded which). The receptors derive from a man aged 50 to 60 who had recovered from COVID-19.

This clone was seen a handful of times. The chain is built from TRBV9 and TRBJ1-2, with 10 nucleotides matching TRBD1. This CDR3 is 14 amino acids long. Germline CDR1 is SGDLS and CDR2 is YYNGEE. The V gene end was trimmed by 4 bases and the J gene end by 2 bases; junction bases not matched to a gene: 2. CDR3 region: CASSKDRGNYGYTF. DNA for the CDR3: TGTGCCAGCAGCAAGGACAGGGGGAACTATGGCTACACCTTC. Based on the CDR3 plus reference TRBV9 and TRBJ1-2, the full variable domain is DSGVTQTPKHLITATGQRVTLRCSPRSGDLSVYWYQQSLDQGLQFLIQYYNGEERAKGNILERFSAQQFPDLHSELNLSSLELGDSALYFCASSKDRGNYGYTFGSGTRLTVV.

This clone was counted once. J is TRBJ2-3 and V is TRBV6-2 or TRBV6-3; D uncertain. This CDR3 has 14 amino acids. Trimming removed 2 bases at V and 2 bases at J, with 8 bases between. CDR1 and CDR2 from the germline V gene are MNHEY and SVGEGT. The CDR3 loop reads CASSYDGITDTQYF. The CDR3 DNA is TGTGCCAGCAGTTACGATGGCATCACAGATACGCAGTATTTT.

This rearrangement joins TRBV18 to TRBJ1-3; a weak D match, TRBD1 (6 bases). This CDR3 comprises 17 residues. CDR1 is KGHSH, CDR2 LQKENI, per germline. Between the trimmed V and J ends, which lost 4 bases and 0 bases, there was a span of 16 bases. The CDR3 is CASSQVRTDSSGNTIYF. The CDR3 bases are TGTGCCAGCTCACAAGTCCGGACAGACAGCTCTGGAAACACCATATATTTT.

V is TRBV7-2 and J is TRBJ2-3; 7 nucleotides align to TRBD2. Germline V gene sequence: CDR1 SGHTA, CDR2 FQGNSA. The length of the CDR3 is 15 residues. J was trimmed by 5 bases and V by 0 bases; bases with no gene match: 5. In nucleotides, the CDR3 is TGTGCCAGCAGCTTAGCGGGGGGGTCGGGAGATACGCAGTATTTT. Translating it yields CASSLAGGSGDTQYF.

This chain connects TRBV5-6 to TRBJ2-1; weak D call: TRBD1 (5 bases). Trimming took 4 bases from V and 9 from J, leaving 14 bases between them. Germline assignment: CDR1 SGHDT and CDR2 YYEEEE. The CDR3 runs 13 residues. The CDR3 region has the DNA TGTGCCAGCAGCCCGCAGGGTTTTGGTGAGCAGTTCTTC. Amino acid sequence: CASSPQGFGEQFF.

The chain couples TRBV30 to TRBJ1-2, with 9 bases lining up with TRBD1. Germline trimming cut 6 bases from V and 3 bases from J; bases unmatched to any gene: 14. This CDR3 has 16 amino acids. CDR1 and CDR2 (germline): GTSNPN, SVGIG (reference sequence). CDR3 amino acids: CACVRDRAHGDYGYTF. The DNA for the CDR3 is TGTGCCTGCGTCCGGGACAGGGCTCATGGGGACTATGGCTACACCTTC.

The chain combines TRBV5-1 with TRBJ2-1; 12 bases map to TRBD2. This CDR3 is 15 amino acids long. Germline CDR1 SGHRS, CDR2 YFSETQ. The ends lost 4 bases at V and 6 bases at J; junction bases unmatched: 5. The CDR3 is CASSPTSGGINEQFF. The CDR3 region has the DNA TGCGCCAGCAGCCCCACTAGCGGGGGGATCAATGAGCAGTTCTTC.

The rearrangement uses TRBV5-1 and TRBJ1-2; possibly TRBD1 for D (6 bases). The germline V and J ends were trimmed by 3 bases and 3 bases, with 9 bases remaining between them. CDR1 is SGHRS, CDR2 YFSETQ, per germline. The CDR3 runs 13 residues. The CDR3 protein is CASSSAGDYGYTF. CDR3 nucleotide sequence: TGCGCCAGCAGCTCGGCAGGGGACTATGGCTACACCTTC.

The genes are TRBV6-5 and TRBJ1-6; D gene uncertain. The CDR3 loop spans 13 amino acids. The germline V gene has CDR1 MNHEY and CDR2 SVGAGI. Trimming stripped 0 bases from V and 9 bases from J, with 6 bases between. The CDR3 DNA follows: TGTGCCAGCAGTTACTCCCTCGGTTCACCCCTCCACTTT. It is translated as CASSYSLGSPLHF.

The chain recombines TRBV7-8 with TRBJ1-6; D possibly corresponds to TRBD1 (5 bases). CDR1 and CDR2 (germline): SGHVS, FQNEAQ. This CDR3 contains 14 residues. V lost 5 bases to trimming and J lost 9 bases, with 14 bases between them. The CDR3 sequence is CASSDLRDVSPLHF. CDR3 sequence (DNA): TGTGCCAGCAGCGACCTCAGGGATGTTTCACCCCTCCACTTT. The complete variable domain, with remaining parts taken from reference TRBV7-8 and TRBJ1-6, reads GAGVSQSPRYKVAKRGQDVALRCDPISGHVSLFWYQQALGQGPEFLTYFQNEAQLDKSGLPSDRFFAERPEGSVSTLKIQRTQQEDSAVYLCASSDLRDVSPLHFGNGTRLTVT.

This sequence joins TRBV7-6 and TRBJ1-2, with a possible D match to TRBD1 (5 bases). Germline CDR1 and CDR2: SGHVS and FNYEAQ. V was trimmed by 5 bases and J by 2 bases, leaving 15 bases between them. The CDR3 is 15 residues long. CDR3 amino acids: CASSPTEHSNYGYTF. The CDR3 nucleotides read TGTGCCAGCAGCCCGACAGAGCACTCAAACTATGGCTACACCTTC.

The chain combines TRBV5-1 with TRBJ2-2; the match to TRBD2 covers 15 bases. The germline CDR1 and CDR2 sequences are SGHRS and YFSETQ. CDR3 length: 16 residues. The V segment lost 4 bases and the J segment 4 bases; nucleotides outside the gene matches: 2. CDR3 amino acids: CASSTGLAGGTGELFF. The CDR3 bases are TGCGCCAGCAGCACGGGACTAGCGGGGGGCACCGGGGAGCTGTTTTTT.

The rearrangement links TRBV29-1 to TRBJ1-1; 7 nucleotides match TRBD1. Per the germline V gene, CDR1 is SQVTM and CDR2 is ANQGSEA. This CDR3 has 14 amino acids. V was pared by 6 bases and J by 2 bases, with 9 bases of the junction left unmatched. The CDR3 DNA follows: TGCAGCGTGGACCCGGGACAGCTAAACACTGAAGCTTTCTTT. Its translation is CSVDPGQLNTEAFF.

The chain is built from TRBV4-3 and TRBJ2-3, with D possibly TRBD2 on 7 matching bases. Trimming removed 0 bases from V and 3 bases from J, with 16 bases in between. This CDR3 has 17 residues. The germline gives CDR1 LGHNA, CDR2 YSLEER. The DNA of the CDR3 is TGCGCCAGCAGCCAAGAAGTCATAAGGGGGGGAACAGATACGCAGTATTTT. Translating it yields CASSQEVIRGGTDTQYF.

This clone appeared once. The gene calls are TRBV5-1 and TRBJ1-4; D is uncertain. CDR3 length equals 13 residues. Trimming took off 4 bases at V and 8 bases at J, with 12 bases between the two ends. Germline CDR1 reads SGHRS; CDR2 reads YFSETQ. In DNA form, the CDR3 reads TGCGCCAGCAGCGAGACGGGAAAGGAAAAACTGTTTTTT. Translating gives CASSETGKEKLFF.

This clone was observed once. An end of the junction does not agree with germline; a read error may underlie this. The chain employs TRBV7-7 and TRBJ2-7; D is possibly TRBD1 (7 bases). There are 16 residues in the CDR3. The germline V gene encodes CDR1 SSHAT and CDR2 FNYEAQ (reference sequence). Here the CDR3 reads CASSPGAQGFANEQYF. The CDR3 nucleotides are TGTGCTAGCAGCCCGGGAGCACAGGGGTTTGCTAACGAGCAGTACTTC.

The chain employs TRBV4-2 and TRBJ1-4, with 9 bases lining up with TRBD1. This CDR3 region has 14 residues. J was trimmed by 8 bases and V by 3 bases; bases with no gene match: 4. Germline CDR1 LGHNA, CDR2 YNFKEQ. CDR3 in DNA: TGTGCCAGCAGCCAGGGACAGGGTCGAGAAAAACTGTTTTTT. This gives the protein CASSQGQGREKLFF.

The chain combines TRBV11-3 with TRBJ2-5; the D gene is possibly TRBD2 (5 bases). Germline lookup yields CDR1 SGHNT and CDR2 YENEEA. V lost 2 bases, J lost 2 bases, and 6 bases lay in between. This CDR3 is built from 13 residues. The CDR3, as DNA: TGTGCCAGCAGCTTATGGACTCAAGAGACCCAGTACTTC. Residues: CASSLWTQETQYF.

This sequence joins TRBV5-1 and TRBJ2-5, with D hard to call. CDR3 length: 14 residues. Looked up from germline, CDR1 is SGHRS and CDR2 is YFSETQ. Deletions cut 0 bases from V and 5 bases from J, with 11 bases between. This CDR3 is CASSLVPARETQYF. CDR3 DNA sequence: TGCGCCAGCAGCTTGGTCCCTGCGCGGGAGACCCAGTACTTC.

This chain links TRBV7-9 with TRBJ1-4; 7 bases match TRBD1. V gave up 4 bases and J gave up 0 bases; unmatched junction bases: 5. The CDR3 has 16 residues. Germline CDR1 is SEHNR and CDR2 is FQNEAQ (reference sequence). The CDR3 sequence: CASSSDGQATNEKLFF. CDR3 nucleotide sequence: TGTGCCAGCAGCTCGGACGGACAGGCAACTAATGAAAAACTGTTTTTT.

There are many counts of this clone. The chain combines TRBV28 with TRBJ1-4, with TRBD1 as a possible D gene (5 bases). Germline lookup yields CDR1 MDHEN and CDR2 SYDVKM. The CDR3 is made up of 14 amino acids. V was cut by 2 bases and J by 4 bases, with 8 bases left in between. In nucleotides, the CDR3 is TGTGCCAGCAGTTTACCCCAGGGTAATGAAAAACTGTTTTTT. As protein: CASSLPQGNEKLFF.

The chain employs TRBV27 and TRBJ2-2, with TRBD1 matching 8 bases. The germline gives CDR1 MNHEY, CDR2 SMNVEV (reference sequence). With V trimmed by 4 bases and J by 4 bases, 5 bases remained unmatched. The CDR3 extends over 15 amino acids. In DNA, the CDR3 is TGTGCCAGCAGTTCCAGGGGGCGCGCCACCGGGGAGCTGTTTTTT. This gives the protein CASSSRGRATGELFF.

This clone was seen just once. The chain carries TRBV5-1 and TRBJ2-7, with 10 bases that match TRBD2. Germline V gene lookup returns CDR1 SGHRS and CDR2 YFSETQ. V lost 5 bases, J lost 3 bases, and 14 bases stayed unmatched. This CDR3 comprises 17 residues. CDR3 nucleotide sequence: TGCGCCAGCAGTCGAGATATGGGACTAGCGAATAACTACGAGCAGTACTTC. Residues: CASSRDMGLANNYEQYF.

In this sample, this clone turned up once. The chain employs TRBV10-1 and TRBJ1-3; D remains ambiguous. Germline loops: CDR1 WNHNN, CDR2 SYGVQD (reference sequence). Trimming left V 5 bases short and J 2 bases short, with 7 bases between. The CDR3 sequence is 13 residues long. CDR3 bases: TGCGCCAGCAGTTCGGTAGCTGGAAACACCATATATTTT. Its translation is CASSSVAGNTIYF.

The J gene is TRBJ1-1, the V gene TRBV6-4; D not certain. V was trimmed by 0 bases and J by 1 base, leaving 18 bases between them. The CDR3 consists of 18 residues. CDR1 and CDR2 (germline): MRHNA, SNTAGT. In DNA, the CDR3 is TGTGCCAGCAGTGACTCATTCCCGCAGGAAGTGGGGAACACTGAAGCTTTCTTT. Amino acids: CASSDSFPQEVGNTEAFF.

This sequence joins TRBV14 and TRBJ1-6; the D is unclear. V was shortened by 3 bases and J by 1 base, with 10 bases between the two germline ends. The CDR3 loop spans 16 amino acids. Germline lookup yields CDR1 SGHDN and CDR2 FVKESK. CDR3 sequence reads: CASSQFSVSYNSPLHF. The CDR3 nucleotides read TGTGCCAGCAGCCAGTTCAGTGTATCCTATAATTCACCCCTCCACTTT.

The table lists this clone with a few counts. This CDR3 reads CASSYGGGGYGYTF. Here the CDR3 DNA reads TGTGCCAGCAGTTACGGGGGGGGAGGCTATGGCTACACCTTC. This sequence joins TRBV6-5 and TRBJ1-2, with D possibly being TRBD1 (5 bases). The V and J ends lost 2 bases and 4 bases respectively, with 11 bases between them. In germline, CDR1 is MNHEY, CDR2 SVGAGI. CDR3 length equals 14 residues.